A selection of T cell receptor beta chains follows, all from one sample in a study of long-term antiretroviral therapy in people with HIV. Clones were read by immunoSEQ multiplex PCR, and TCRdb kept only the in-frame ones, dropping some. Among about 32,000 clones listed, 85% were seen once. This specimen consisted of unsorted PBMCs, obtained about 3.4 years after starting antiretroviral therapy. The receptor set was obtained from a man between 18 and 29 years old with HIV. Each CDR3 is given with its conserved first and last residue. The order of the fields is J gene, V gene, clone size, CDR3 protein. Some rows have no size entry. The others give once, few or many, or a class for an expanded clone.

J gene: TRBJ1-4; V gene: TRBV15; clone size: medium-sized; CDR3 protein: CATSRRNRASNEKLFF
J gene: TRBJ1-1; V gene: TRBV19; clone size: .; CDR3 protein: CASSVPGTEAFF
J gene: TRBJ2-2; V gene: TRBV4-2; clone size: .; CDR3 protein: CASSQVSGGAYTGELFF
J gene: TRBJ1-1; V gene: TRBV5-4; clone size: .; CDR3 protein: CASSSRTGTTEAFF
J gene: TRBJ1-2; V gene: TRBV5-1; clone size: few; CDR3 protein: CASGDRPNYGYTF
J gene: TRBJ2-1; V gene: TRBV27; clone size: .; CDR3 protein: CASSLGWDGEQFF
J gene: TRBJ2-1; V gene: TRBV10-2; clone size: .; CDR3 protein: CASREPSSSYNEQFF
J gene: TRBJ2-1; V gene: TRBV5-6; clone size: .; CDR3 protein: CASRMGNEQFF
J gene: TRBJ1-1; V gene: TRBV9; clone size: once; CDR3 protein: CASSVKEGRPAFF
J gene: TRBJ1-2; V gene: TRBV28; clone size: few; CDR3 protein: CASRTGRTNYGYTF
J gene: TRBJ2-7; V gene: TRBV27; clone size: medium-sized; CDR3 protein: CASSEGQDLSYEQYF
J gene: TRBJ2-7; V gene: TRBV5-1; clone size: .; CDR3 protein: CASSHRDINYEQYF
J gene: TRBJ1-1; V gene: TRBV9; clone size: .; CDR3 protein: CASSVGTGANTEAFF
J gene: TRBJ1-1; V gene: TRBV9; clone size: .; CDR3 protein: CASSADPWNTEAFF
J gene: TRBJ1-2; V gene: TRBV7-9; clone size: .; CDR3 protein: CASSPRDRAGYTF
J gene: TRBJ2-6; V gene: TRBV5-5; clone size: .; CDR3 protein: CASSMDLSGANVLTF